This is a list of T cell receptor beta chains from one sample in a study of cytomegalovirus exposure and HLA in healthy donors. Produced via immunoSEQ multiplex PCR; TCRdb's table is partial and in-frame only. This sample has about 220,000 clones, with more than 60% found just once. Sequencing used PBMCs. These receptors all come from a woman aged 25-40 years in good health and CMV-seronegative. The CDR3 runs from the conserved cysteine through the conserved F or W.

J: TRBJ2-1
V: TRBV9
CDR3: CASTSGAGGPVDEQFF

J: TRBJ1-4
V: TRBV29-1
CDR3: CSVTRGDEKLFF

J: TRBJ2-7
V: TRBV7-9
CDR3: CASSPPGTSGYEQYF

J: TRBJ2-4
V: TRBV27
CDR3: CASSYAGTKNIQYF

J: TRBJ1-6
V: TRBV6-1
CDR3: CASSSGMGNSPLHF

J: TRBJ1-1
V: TRBV5-1
CDR3: CASSPLGGGLNTEAFF

J: TRBJ1-4
V: TRBV6-1
CDR3: CASRLGQLIEKLFF

J: TRBJ1-1
V: TRBV2
CDR3: CASSPQVAEAFF

J: TRBJ2-2
V: TRBV18
CDR3: CASSETHTGELFF

J: TRBJ1-1
V: TRBV11-3
CDR3: CASSSRTGGHTEAFF

J: TRBJ1-5
V: TRBV7-9
CDR3: CASSDGTGGTQPQHF

J: TRBJ1-6
V: TRBV6-1
CDR3: CASTPDRLNSPLHF

J: TRBJ2-5
V: TRBV7-3
CDR3: CASSLGVRGGLETQYF

J: TRBJ2-7
V: TRBV27
CDR3: CASSPERLQSYEQYF

J: TRBJ1-6
V: TRBV30
CDR3: CAWNLQIDSPLHF

J: TRBJ1-5
V: TRBV7-2
CDR3: CASSQGAPGNQPQHF

J: TRBJ2-7
V: TRBV19
CDR3: CASSIGGGRDRAYEQYF

J: TRBJ2-5
V: TRBV5-4
CDR3: CASRISTSGYQETQYF

J: TRBJ2-3
V: TRBV12-5
CDR3: CASAQTGPAILLSTDTQYF

J: TRBJ2-1
V: TRBV29-1
CDR3: CSVEPGQGLTPEQFF

J: TRBJ2-7
V: TRBV6-5
CDR3: CASSVKRASYEQYF

J: .
V: TRBV15
CDR3: CATSREAGGSYEQYF

J: TRBJ1-1
V: TRBV6-1
CDR3: CASSESAVNTEAFF

J: TRBJ1-5
V: TRBV10-2
CDR3: CASSVRGLRSNQPQHF

J: TRBJ1-2
V: TRBV5-6
CDR3: CASSLRSLGQYGYTF

J: TRBJ2-1
V: TRBV2
CDR3: CASATIQGPLSEQFF

J: TRBJ1-1
V: TRBV5-4
CDR3: CASTHRAAGRTEAFF

J: TRBJ1-1
V: TRBV6-5
CDR3: CASSFGTRGAFF

J: TRBJ2-2
V: TRBV25-1
CDR3: CASSERRDTGELFF

J: TRBJ1-1
V: TRBV19
CDR3: CASILSGSTEAFF

J: TRBJ2-5
V: TRBV18
CDR3: CASSPTEGETQYF

J: TRBJ2-1
V: TRBV14
CDR3: CASSSILGYNEQFF

J: TRBJ2-1
V: TRBV7-2
CDR3: CASSSSAGETYNEQFF

J: TRBJ2-7
V: TRBV7-9
CDR3: CASSSRAGTGNYEQYF

J: TRBJ1-1
V: TRBV15
CDR3: CATSRDIGDRNTEAFF

J: TRBJ2-7
V: TRBV21-1
CDR3: CASWNLRTSGTYEQYF

J: TRBJ2-2
V: TRBV9
CDR3: CASLRGNTGELFF

J: TRBJ2-1
V: TRBV18
CDR3: CASSPTSGVYNEQFF

J: TRBJ2-5
V: TRBV7-8
CDR3: CASSSGQGLGETQYF

J: TRBJ1-3
V: TRBV19
CDR3: CASSIGLAFSVNTIYF

J: TRBJ1-6
V: TRBV5-1
CDR3: CANYIQGGRPIMGNSPLHF

J: TRBJ1-5
V: TRBV2
CDR3: CASSEGQAYSNQPQHF

J: TRBJ1-6
V: TRBV10-3
CDR3: CAISEGTGQDSPLHF

J: TRBJ1-2
V: TRBV6-6
CDR3: CASSYRDRRYGYTF

J: TRBJ2-1
V: TRBV4-1
CDR3: CASSQVTRTSGIEQFF

J: TRBJ1-2
V: TRBV30
CDR3: CAWSIERFENYGYTF

J: TRBJ1-2
V: TRBV29-1
CDR3: CSVDGRGVANYGYTF

J: TRBJ2-7
V: TRBV5-6
CDR3: CASSRRGAYEQYF

J: TRBJ2-4
V: TRBV28
CDR3: CASSLGGSGKNIQYF

J: TRBJ2-7
V: TRBV7-6
CDR3: CASSGSGSREQYF

J: TRBJ2-7
V: TRBV4-1
CDR3: CASSQNVQGREQYF

J: TRBJ2-7
V: TRBV14
CDR3: CASSQDLTSGSLEQYF

J: TRBJ2-5
V: TRBV7-9
CDR3: CASSLGQGERLETQYF

J: TRBJ1-1
V: TRBV5-3
CDR3: CASSIYSTEAFF

J: TRBJ1-2
V: TRBV19
CDR3: CASSIDRGSGGYTF

J: TRBJ2-5
V: TRBV7-9
CDR3: CASSLYSGSGETQYF

J: TRBJ2-7
V: TRBV27
CDR3: CASSLSGQGFAYF

J: TRBJ1-2
V: TRBV30
CDR3: CAWSVRTGDHGYTF

J: TRBJ2-7
V: TRBV10-3
CDR3: CAIRGEELASYEQYF

J: TRBJ1-5
V: TRBV4-1
CDR3: CASSLATIEWDQPQHF